These 2 T cell receptor beta chains were sequenced from one sample in a study of identical twins. MiXCR was run by TCRdb on the 5' RACE reads, yielding one entry per CDR3 protein. This sample has about 530,000 distinct CDR3 sequences, with 20% to 25% found just once. In addition, the sample was reused for a study of yellow fever vaccine responses in identical twins.

Sequenced sample: CD4+ T cells sorted from blood. These receptor sequences come from a woman aged 18-35 years in good health.

This sequence joins TRBV3-1 and TRBJ2-3; D is perhaps TRBD2 (5 bases). This CDR3 is built from 15 residues. Germline loops: CDR1 LGHDT, CDR2 YNNKEL (reference sequence). Trimming stripped 4 bases from V and 1 base from J, with 12 bases between. The DNA for the CDR3 is TGTGCCAGCAGCCTCCCCGGACTCGGCACAGATACGCAGTATTTT. The encoded protein is CASSLPGLGTDTQYF.

The chain recombines TRBV28 with TRBJ1-2; D perhaps matches TRBD1 (5 bases). The CDR3 length is 12 residues. Per germline, CDR1 MDHEN and CDR2 SYDVKM. With 8 bases removed from V and 4 bases from J, the gap between germline ends came to 11 bases. CDR3 residues: CASRDVFYGYTF. The CDR3 DNA reads TGTGCCAGCCGGGACGTTTTCTATGGCTACACCTTC.